This is a list of T cell receptor beta chains from one sample in a study of T cells in Graves' hyperthyroidism and ophthalmopathy. TCRdb used MiXCR to reprocess the multiplex PCR reads, holding one entry per CDR3 protein. Among about 640,000 distinct CDR3 sequences, around 13% were seen once, and the ten largest hold 9.5% to 15%. The sample was blood. The receptors originated from a woman between 50 and 59 years old with Graves' ophthalmopathy. The CDR3 runs from the conserved cysteine through the conserved F or W. D genes are given only for firm matches. For some rows the clone size is stated as once, few or many, or as a class when expanded; others skip it.

TRBJ2-7,TRBV15,TRBD2,many,TGTGCCACCAGCTCCGGACTAGCGGTGGGGGAGCAGTACTTC,CATSSGLAVGEQYF
TRBJ1-2,TRBV30,TRBD1,many,TGTGCCTGGAGTCGGGACAGGATCTATGGCTACACCTTC,CAWSRDRIYGYTF
TRBJ2-5,TRBV5-1,.,many,TGCGCCAGCAGCATAGGGCATAGCGACAGGATGGAGACCCAGTACTTC,CASSIGHSDRMETQYF
TRBJ2-5,TRBV27,TRBD2,many,TGTGCCAGCAGGCCTAGACTAGCTGGGAGCCAAGAGACCCAGTACTTC,CASRPRLAGSQETQYF
TRBJ1-2,TRBV29-1,TRBD1,many,TGCAGCGTTGAAGTGGGGGGACAGGGAAATGGCTACACCTTC,CSVEVGGQGNGYTF
TRBJ2-3,TRBV3-1,.,many,TGTGCCAGCAGCCAAGGCTCGCACTCCACTTATACGCAGTATTTT,CASSQGSHSTYTQYF
TRBJ2-1,TRBV14,.,.,TGTGCCAGCAGCCAAGGGCTAGGGAAGAACTACAATGAGCAGTTCTTC,CASSQGLGKNYNEQFF
TRBJ1-5,TRBV20-1,.,.,TGCAGTGCTATGGACTGGGTCCGCGTCAATCAGCCCCAGCATTTT,CSAMDWVRVNQPQHF
TRBJ1-1,TRBV4-1,.,.,TGCGCCAGCAGCCTCCCAGGGCCAGTGAACACTGAAGCTTTCTTT,CASSLPGPVNTEAFF
TRBJ2-1,TRBV4-2,.,.,TGTGCCAGCAGCCCCCAGGGGGGCGGCCTCTCCTACAATGAGCAGTTCTTC,CASSPQGGGLSYNEQFF
TRBJ1-1,TRBV20-1,TRBD1,many,TGCAGTGCTCTGGGACAGGGGAACACTGAAGCTTTCTTT,CSALGQGNTEAFF
TRBJ2-7,TRBV2,TRBD2,many,TGTGCCGTCCAGGGTGCTAGCGGCTCCTACGAGCAGTACTTC,CAVQGASGSYEQYF
TRBJ2-1,TRBV28,.,many,TGTGCCAGCAGTTTAACCCCCTCAGGGATAAACAATGAGCAGTTCTTC,CASSLTPSGINNEQFF
TRBJ2-5,TRBV29-1,TRBD2,few,TGCAGCGTTGTTTTAGCGGGAGGTTTGGAGACCCAGTACTTC,CSVVLAGGLETQYF
TRBJ2-2,TRBV20-1,TRBD2,.,TGCAGTGCTAGAGTTCGCTGGACTAGCGAGAACACCGGGGAGCTGTTTTTT,CSARVRWTSENTGELFF
TRBJ2-2,TRBV20-1,.,many,TGCAGTGCTCGGGACCGCCGGATTGACACCGGGGAGCTGTTTTTT,CSARDRRIDTGELFF
TRBJ2-1,TRBV7-2,TRBD2,.,TGTGCCAGCAGCTTTTTAGGTCTAGCGGGAGAAGGAGTTGAGCAGTTCTTC,CASSFLGLAGEGVEQFF
TRBJ1-5,TRBV20-1,.,many,TGCAGTGCTAGAAATTTGGGTAATAGCAATCAGCCCCAGCATTTT,CSARNLGNSNQPQHF
TRBJ2-1,TRBV3-1,.,many,TGTGCCAGCAGCCAAAGAGTACTGGACGACAATGAGCAGTTCTTC,CASSQRVLDDNEQFF
TRBJ2-7,TRBV15,.,.,TGTGCCACCAGCAGAGATTCTTACGGGACCTACAATGAGCAGTACTTC,CATSRDSYGTYNEQYF
TRBJ1-4,TRBV20-1,.,few,TGCAGTGCTAGAGTTCCCCTAGTCGGCGAAAAACTGTTTTTT,CSARVPLVGEKLFF
TRBJ2-7,TRBV5-1,TRBD2,few,TGCGCCAGCAGCTTGGCTGGGACTATGTCCTACGAGCAGTACTTC,CASSLAGTMSYEQYF
TRBJ2-1,TRBV3-1,TRBD2,many,TGTGCCAGCAGCCAAGTCTTAGCGGGAGAACTCTACAATGAGCAGTTCTTC,CASSQVLAGELYNEQFF
TRBJ2-7,TRBV9,.,many,TGTGCCAGCAGCGTAGGGGTAGCTCACTACGAGCAGTACTTC,CASSVGVAHYEQYF
TRBJ2-7,TRBV28,.,many,TGTGCCAGCAGTTTCCGGTGGGAGCAGTACTTC,CASSFRWEQYF
TRBJ2-1,TRBV20-1,.,many,TGCAGTGCTATTAGTAAGGGATCGAGCTCCTACAATGAGCAGTTCTTC,CSAISKGSSSYNEQFF
TRBJ1-5,TRBV12-3/TRBV12-4,TRBD1,many,TGTGCCAGCAGTTGGGACAGACCCAATCAGCCCCAGCATTTT,CASSWDRPNQPQHF
TRBJ2-4,TRBV28,.,many,TGTGCCAGCAGTTTAACACAGGAAAACATTCAGTACTTC,CASSLTQENIQYF
TRBJ1-3,TRBV6-5,.,many,TGTGCCAGCAGTTACCCCGGCTCTGGAAACACCATATATTTT,CASSYPGSGNTIYF
TRBJ2-7,TRBV28,TRBD2,many,TGTGCCAGCAGCCGAAGTAGCGGGGCCGCCTACGAGCAGTACTTC,CASSRSSGAAYEQYF
TRBJ1-2,TRBV7-9,TRBD1,.,TGTGCCAGCAGCAGAACGACAGGGGAGGACTATGGCTACACCTTC,CASSRTTGEDYGYTF
TRBJ2-3,TRBV29-1,.,few,TGCAGCGTTTGGGCGGCGGCGTTACGCACGAATACGCAGTATTTT,CSVWAAALRTNTQYF
TRBJ2-5,TRBV20-1,TRBD2,many,TGCAGTGCTAGAGTACTGCCTAGCGGGTTTCAGACCCAGTACTTC,CSARVLPSGFQTQYF
TRBJ2-5,TRBV25-1,.,few,TGTGCCAGCAGTGACCTCTATCAATTCGAAGAGACCCAGTACTTC,CASSDLYQFEETQYF
TRBJ1-1,TRBV6-1,.,many,TGTGCCAGCAGTCGGCACGGGACTGAAGCTTTCTTT,CASSRHGTEAFF
TRBJ2-3,TRBV28,TRBD1,few,TGTGCCAGCAGCATACAGGGGAATGCAGATACGCAGTATTTT,CASSIQGNADTQYF
TRBJ2-5,TRBV11-3,.,.,TGTGCCAGCAGCTTAGGTAGGGTTCAAGAGACCCAGTACTTC,CASSLGRVQETQYF
TRBJ1-1,TRBV24-1,.,.,TGTGCCACCAGTCAGGACAACACTGAAGCTTTCTTT,CATSQDNTEAFF
TRBJ2-2,TRBV7-9,TRBD2,.,TGTGCCGAGCGGGAAAACACCGGGGAGCTGTTTTTT,CAERENTGELFF
TRBJ1-1,TRBV12-3/TRBV12-4,.,few,TGTGCCAGCAGTCGTCCAGGGAGGGCTATGTTCACTGAAGCTTTCTTT,CASSRPGRAMFTEAFF
TRBJ1-3,TRBV28,TRBD1,few,TGTGCCAGCAGTTTAGGGGGGACAGGAGGGAGAAACACCATATATTTT,CASSLGGTGGRNTIYF
TRBJ2-1,TRBV5-1,TRBD2,many,TGCGCCAGCAGCTTGGGACTAGCGGGGCCCAATGAGCAGTTCTTC,CASSLGLAGPNEQFF
TRBJ2-1,TRBV18,.,.,TGTGCCAGCTCACCTTCGGGGTACGAGCAGTTCTTC,CASSPSGYEQFF
TRBJ1-5,TRBV2,.,many,TGTGCCAGCACGGGGAGGCGCAATCAGCCCCAGCATTTT,CASTGRRNQPQHF
TRBJ2-5,TRBV6-1,.,many,TGTGCCAGCAGTGTATTCGAAGAGACCCAGTACTTC,CASSVFEETQYF
TRBJ2-3,TRBV7-3,TRBD2,few,TGTGCCAGCAGCTTAACCCCCCCGCTTAGTAGCGGGAGGCTATCGACTAGCACAGATACGCAGTATTTT,CASSLTPPLSSGRLSTSTDTQYF
TRBJ1-1,TRBV18,TRBD1,many,TGTGCCAGCTCACCACCGACAGGGAGACCTGAAGCTTTCTTT,CASSPPTGRPEAFF
TRBJ2-1,TRBV7-9,.,few,TGTGCCAGCAGCTTAGGGGTCTCTAGCTCCTACAATGAGCAGTTCTTC,CASSLGVSSSYNEQFF
TRBJ2-3,TRBV18,.,many,TGTGCCAGCTCACCTCTACAGGGCACAGATACGCAGTATTTT,CASSPLQGTDTQYF
TRBJ2-1,TRBV3-1,.,few,TGTGCCAGCAGCCAAGGAGTATACAATGAGCAGTTCTTC,CASSQGVYNEQFF